This paragraph covers one T cell receptor beta chain sequence. V gave up 6 bases and J gave up 7 bases, with 9 bases separating them. From germline, CDR1 is LNHDA and CDR2 SQIVND (reference sequence). The CDR3 runs 12 residues. These data originate in a study of shared clonotypes between healthy human individuals. Profiled with immunoSEQ multiplex PCR; TCRdb holds only in-frame clones, not every one. The data show around 2,000,000 clones, with 85% to 95% seen just once and roughly 0.13% held by the top ten. The chain links TRBV19 to TRBJ2-2; D is uncertain. Sequences were obtained from naive CD4+ T cells sorted from blood. The subset: CD45RA+ positively selected. The sequence derives from a man aged 18 to 30 in good health. The DNA for the CDR3 is TGTGCCAGTAGGGTACTTGGCGGGGAGCTGTTTTTT. It yields the protein CASRVLGGELFF.